These 9 T cell receptor beta chains were sequenced from one sample in a study of CD8+ T cells in alopecia areata. Sequencing relied on a cDNA template that was reverse transcribed from extracted RNA. Clones were read by immunoSEQ multiplex PCR, and TCRdb kept only the in-frame ones, dropping some. This sample yields around 50,000 clones, of which over 95% are seen a single time; around 25% belongs to the top ten. Source: CD8+ T cells sorted from blood, taken at week 0. These receptor sequences come from a human donor with alopecia areata.

The chain links TRBV27 to TRBJ2-7; the D is unclear. V shed 5 bases and J shed 4 bases, with 6 bases lying between them. The germline gives CDR1 MNHEY, CDR2 SMNVEV (reference sequence). The CDR3 length is 11 residues. The chain's CDR3 is CASSRPYEQYF. The CDR3 nucleotides read TGTGCCAGCAGTCGCCCGTACGAGCAGTACTTC.

The chain employs TRBV27 and TRBJ1-1, with a tentative D call TRBD1 (5 bases). Trimming took off 7 bases at V and 5 bases at J, with 20 bases between the two ends. Germline V gene lookup returns CDR1 MNHEY and CDR2 SMNVEV (reference sequence). CDR3 length: 15 residues. The CDR3 sequence: CASTTGILGVTEAFF. CDR3 bases: TGTGCCAGCACCACCGGGATTTTGGGGGTTACTGAAGCTTTCTTT.

The J gene is TRBJ2-3, the V gene TRBV9, with D possibly called TRBD1 or TRBD2 (6 bases each). This CDR3 has 15 amino acids. V was shortened by 4 bases and J by 1 base, with 13 bases between the two germline ends. The V gene's germline CDR1 is SGDLS and CDR2 YYNGEE. The CDR3 loop is CASSKEEGGTDTQYF. In nucleotides, the CDR3 is TGTGCCAGCAGCAAGGAGGAGGGGGGCACAGATACGCAGTATTTT.

The table lists this clone with a count of one. The rearrangement uses TRBV6-5 and TRBJ1-1, with no clear D. There are 13 residues in the CDR3. Trimming took off 5 bases at V and 1 base at J, with 8 bases between the two ends. The germline V gene encodes CDR1 MNHEY and CDR2 SVGAGI. The CDR3 sequence: CASSRTENTEAFF. CDR3 DNA: TGTGCCAGCAGTCGGACGGAGAACACTGAAGCTTTCTTT.

This sequence joins TRBV19 and TRBJ1-2; D is undetermined. The CDR3 has 14 residues. V shed 6 bases and J shed 1 base, with 12 bases lying between them. From germline, CDR1 is LNHDA and CDR2 SQIVND (reference sequence). Here the CDR3 DNA reads TGTGCCAGTAGCTCAATAGGCATTAACTATGGCTACACCTTC. It encodes CASSSIGINYGYTF.

This clone was observed a single time. The chain employs TRBV7-9 and TRBJ2-7; 8 nucleotides match TRBD2. This CDR3 is built from 15 residues. Germline values: CDR1 SEHNR, CDR2 FQNEAQ (reference sequence). V lost 4 bases, J lost 3 bases, and 8 bases stayed unmatched. This chain's CDR3 is CASSSGGHSIYEQYF. The CDR3, as DNA: TGTGCCAGCAGCTCGGGGGGGCATTCAATCTACGAGCAGTACTTC.

The chain links TRBV7-9 to TRBJ2-7, with a weak D call TRBD2 (5 bases). Germline V gene data show CDR1 as SEHNR and CDR2 as FQNEAQ (reference sequence). The ends were cut back, 2 bases at V and 3 bases at J, with 11 bases in the middle. The CDR3 consists of 14 residues. Written as DNA, the CDR3 is TGTGCCAGCAGCTTATCGGGGAAAAGCTACGAGCAGTACTTC. Encoded protein: CASSLSGKSYEQYF.

The J gene is TRBJ2-2, the V gene TRBV21-1; the table's D call, TRBD2, was not checked against the DNA. TRBV21-1 is noted as a pseudogene. The length of the CDR3 is 18 residues. The CDR3 region is CASSKVSGLVVNTGELFF. In DNA form, the CDR3 reads TGTGCCAGCAGCAAAGTTTCCGGGTTAGTTGTGAACACCGGGGAGCTGTTTTTT.

The chain recombines TRBV6-5 with TRBJ1-1; D might be TRBD1 (5 bases). This CDR3 spans 15 amino acids. Germline CDR1 MNHEY, CDR2 SVGAGI. V was shortened by 5 bases and J by 3 bases, with 16 bases between the two germline ends. The CDR3 reads CASSPPAGRYTEAFF. CDR3 bases: TGTGCCAGCAGTCCCCCCGCGGGACGTTACACTGAAGCTTTCTTT.